Following are 17 T cell receptor beta chains from one sample sequenced in a study of blood T cells in healthy people across ages. Through a sample-barcoded 5' primer and a J-beta primer mix, a second PCR was run for roughly 7 to 11 cycles. TCRdb used MiXCR to reprocess the 5' RACE reads, holding one entry per CDR3 protein. The table has 600,000 to 800,000 distinct CDR3 sequences, over 40% seen once; the top ten hold approximately 12%. The sample taken for sequencing was blood. These receptors all stem from a woman older than 75 in good health.

J is TRBJ2-1 and V is TRBV20-1; D ambiguous. The V gene's germline CDR1 is DFQATT and CDR2 SNEGSKA (reference sequence). V lost 4 bases and J lost 6, with 16 bases in between. The CDR3 consists of 14 residues. The CDR3 nucleotides read TGCAGTGCTATAGATACCGGGCAAACCAATGAGCAGTTCTTC. It is translated as CSAIDTGQTNEQFF.

This clonotype appeared a single time. The V and J genes are TRBV4-1 and TRBJ2-1; 9 nucleotides agree with TRBD2. This CDR3 is built from 19 residues. Germline V gives CDR1 MGHRA, CDR2 YSYEKL. V lost 0 bases, J lost 4 bases, and 13 bases stayed unmatched. The CDR3 protein is CASSQDPSGAWGRYNEQFF. The CDR3 DNA is TGCGCCAGCAGCCAAGATCCTAGCGGGGCGTGGGGTAGGTACAATGAGCAGTTCTTC.

This sequence joins TRBV6-5 and TRBJ2-1, with D hard to call. V was clipped by 6 bases and J by 1 base, with 13 bases between them. This CDR3 is 15 amino acids long. Germline loops: CDR1 MNHEY, CDR2 SVGAGI. DNA of the CDR3: TGTGCCAGCAGGGTGTCTCACGGGTCCTACAATGAGCAGTTCTTC. Translated, it gives CASRVSHGSYNEQFF.

The chain has TRBV29-1 and TRBJ2-2; D may match TRBD1 or TRBD2 (6 bases each). Trimming took off 7 bases at V and 5 bases at J, with 8 bases between the two ends. The CDR3 loop spans 11 amino acids. Germline V gene data show CDR1 as SQVTM and CDR2 as ANQGSEA. This CDR3 is CSGGATGELFF. CDR3 nucleotides: TGCAGCGGGGGGGCAACCGGGGAGCTGTTTTTT.

The chain uses TRBV9 and TRBJ2-2, with D hard to call. The V gene lost 0 bases and the J gene lost 1 base, with 7 bases spanning the gap. Germline lookup yields CDR1 SGDLS and CDR2 YYNGEE. The CDR3 is made up of 15 amino acids. Here the CDR3 reads CASSVGDLNTGELFF. The CDR3 DNA follows: TGTGCCAGCAGCGTAGGTGACTTGAACACCGGGGAGCTGTTTTTT.

The chain joins TRBV7-9 to TRBJ1-1; D ambiguous. Trimming took off 7 bases at V and 11 bases at J, with 20 bases between the two ends. The CDR3 spans 13 residues. Looked up from germline, CDR1 is SEHNR and CDR2 is FQNEAQ (reference sequence). CDR3 sequence reads: CASTLAPGRAAFF. The CDR3, as DNA: TGTGCCAGCACCCTAGCCCCAGGCCGGGCGGCTTTCTTT.

CDR3 amino acids: CASSFLGSAEETQYF. DNA of the CDR3: TGTGCCAGCAGCTTTCTCGGAAGCGCCGAAGAGACCCAGTACTTC. The rearrangement joins TRBV12-3 or TRBV12-4 to TRBJ2-5; no clear D. Deletions cut 6 bases from V and 3 bases from J, with 17 bases between. This CDR3 contains 15 residues.

A remark on this clonotype: An end of the junction differs from the germline gene, which may be a read error. CDR3 bases: TGTGCCGGCAGTTTAACGGGATACGAGCAGTACTTC. It is translated as CAGSLTGYEQYF. The V call is TRBV28, the J call TRBJ2-7; the D gene is possibly TRBD2 (5 bases). The CDR3 is 12 residues long. Germline CDR1 is MDHEN and CDR2 is SYDVKM. Based on the CDR3 plus reference TRBV28 and TRBJ2-7, the full variable domain is DVKVTQSSRYLVKRTGEKVFLECVQDMDHENMFWYRQDPGLGLRLIYFSYDVKMKEKGDIPEGYSVSREKKERFSLILESASTNQTSMYLCAGSLTGYEQYFGPGTRLTVT.

The chain uses TRBV12-3 or TRBV12-4 and TRBJ2-5; 8 nucleotides agree with TRBD1. The V and J ends lost 5 bases and 11 bases, in that order; junction bases with no gene match: 13. This CDR3 is built from 14 residues. Written as DNA, the CDR3 is TGTGCCAGCAGTCTGCGGACAGGGATGGGCGGGCAGTACTTC. This translates into CASSLRTGMGGQYF.

This clonotype has more than one count but fewer than ten. This rearrangement joins TRBV12-3 or TRBV12-4 to TRBJ1-4; unclear D gene. This CDR3 is 15 amino acids long. Trimming pared 7 bases from V and 10 bases from J, leaving 22 bases between. The CDR3 sequence is CASTPSYGPMGKLFF. The CDR3 DNA follows: TGTGCCAGCACCCCGTCCTATGGGCCAATGGGAAAACTGTTTTTT.

The chain employs TRBV12-3 or TRBV12-4 and TRBJ2-5, with 7 bases identical to TRBD2. The CDR3 loop spans 13 amino acids. Germline trimming cut 6 bases from V and 6 bases from J; bases unmatched to any gene: 7. The CDR3 nucleotides are TGTGCCAGCAGGGCTGCGGGGGTAAAGACCCAGTACTTC. Encoded protein: CASRAAGVKTQYF.

There are many counts of this clonotype. This rearrangement joins TRBV28 to TRBJ2-7, with TRBD1 as a possible D gene (6 bases). CDR1 is MDHEN and CDR2 is SYDVKM in the germline V gene. V was shortened by 8 bases and J by 1 base, with 12 bases between the two germline ends. CDR3 length equals 13 residues. Here the CDR3 reads CASETGNSYEQYF. DNA of the CDR3: TGTGCCAGCGAAACAGGGAATTCCTACGAGCAGTACTTC.

The chain is built from TRBV10-3 and TRBJ2-3; 7 bases map to TRBD2. V trimming: 0 bases; J trimming: 6 bases; junction bases outside the gene matches: 3. Germline loops: CDR1 ENHRY, CDR2 SYGVKD. CDR3 length: 14 amino acids. CDR3 nucleotides: TGTGCCATCAGTGAGTCGGACGGGGGGGATACGCAGTATTTT. Translated, it gives CAISESDGGDTQYF.

The V gene is TRBV7-2, the J gene TRBJ2-1; 7 positions match TRBD2. The CDR3 spans 13 residues. V trimming: 0 bases; J trimming: 8 bases; junction bases outside the gene matches: 1. Germline lookup yields CDR1 SGHTA and CDR2 FQGNSA. This CDR3 is CASSLALAYEQFF. CDR3 sequence (DNA): TGTGCCAGCAGCTTAGCACTAGCGTATGAGCAGTTCTTC.

This clonotype was detected only a few times. The chain employs TRBV11-2 and TRBJ1-5; no firm D call. Germline V gene lookup returns CDR1 SGHAT and CDR2 FQNNGV. The V end lost 0 bases, the J end lost 6 bases, and 6 bases lay between the germline ends. This CDR3 spans 13 amino acids. CDR3 region: CASSLDLAQPQHF. CDR3 in DNA: TGTGCCAGCAGCTTAGATCTAGCTCAGCCCCAGCATTTT.

Note on this clonotype: A read error may account for a junction end that differs from germline. The chain couples TRBV5-1 to TRBJ2-3; D unresolved. The CDR3 runs to 14 residues. The germline gives CDR1 SGHRS, CDR2 YFSETQ. Here the CDR3 DNA reads TGCGCCAGCAACTCGGGCAGAAACACAGATACGCGGTATTTT. Translating it yields CASNSGRNTDTRYF.

V gene TRBV7-9 combines with J gene TRBJ1-6; D uncertain. CDR1 and CDR2 (germline): SEHNR, FQNEAQ (reference sequence). The CDR3 has 18 residues. The V gene lost 5 bases and the J gene lost 1 base, with 18 bases spanning the gap. CDR3 DNA: TGTGCCAGCAGCGGCCATGAGGCTCGAGGTTCCTATAATTCACCCCTCCACTTT. This translates into CASSGHEARGSYNSPLHF.